The next 19 T cell receptor beta chains were all read from a single sample in a study of cytomegalovirus exposure and HLA in healthy donors. Assay: immunoSEQ multiplex PCR; the TCRdb copy retains only in-frame clones and omits some. The repertoire includes some 120,000 clones, almost 90% of them detected once, and 1.4% sits in the top ten. The source material was PBMCs. The receptors here all came from a man aged 30 to 39 in good health and CMV-seronegative.

CDR3 coding DNA: TGTGCCAGCAGCGATCAGGCGGCAGGGCCCTACGAGCAGTACTTC. Residues: CASSDQAAGPYEQYF. The V gene is TRBV7-2, the J gene TRBJ2-7, with D maybe TRBD1 (5 bases). CDR3 length: 15 residues. V was shortened by 5 bases and J by 2 bases, with 16 bases between the two germline ends. In germline, CDR1 is SGHTA, CDR2 FQGNSA.

This chain joins TRBV11-3 and TRBJ2-7, with a tentative D call TRBD2 (5 bases). The CDR3 is 12 residues long. Germline V gene data show CDR1 as SGHNT and CDR2 as YENEEA. Trimming pared 5 bases from V and 3 bases from J, leaving 8 bases between. CDR3 DNA: TGTGCCAGCAGCGGAGGAAGCTACGAGCAGTACTTC. This gives the protein CASSGGSYEQYF.

The V and J genes are TRBV29-1 and TRBJ2-2; 7 bases map to TRBD2. Germline CDR1 is SQVTM and CDR2 is ANQGSEA. This CDR3 contains 15 residues. Trimming at V came to 2 bases and at J to 2 bases, leaving 5 bases not matched to a gene. CDR3 DNA: TGCAGCGTTGAACTGCCGGGACTAAACACCGGGGAGCTGTTTTTT. It translates to CSVELPGLNTGELFF.

This chain links TRBV7-9 with TRBJ1-5; no firm D call. CDR1 is SEHNR and CDR2 is FQNEAQ in the germline V gene (reference sequence). The CDR3 is 12 amino acids. V lost 3 bases and J lost 6, with 6 bases in between. The chain's CDR3 is CASSFEGQPQHF. The CDR3 DNA reads as TGTGCCAGCAGCTTCGAGGGTCAGCCCCAGCATTTT.

The V call is TRBV19, the J call TRBJ1-5, with TRBD1 identical over 9 bases. The CDR3 runs 13 residues. V was clipped by 10 bases and J by 2 bases; unmatched bases: 3. Germline CDR1 is LNHDA and CDR2 is SQIVND (reference sequence). CDR3 residues: CATRQGGNQPQHF. In DNA form, the CDR3 reads TGTGCCACCCGACAGGGGGGCAATCAGCCCCAGCATTTT.

The V gene is TRBV4-1, the J gene TRBJ2-7; D is possibly TRBD2 (6 bases). Germline V gene sequence: CDR1 MGHRA, CDR2 YSYEKL. V shed 0 bases and J shed 3 bases, with 12 bases lying between them. CDR3 length: 15 residues. The CDR3 here is CASSQEGGGIYEQYF. CDR3 in DNA: TGCGCCAGCAGCCAAGAGGGAGGAGGCATCTACGAGCAGTACTTC.

V gene TRBV9 combines with J gene TRBJ1-5; 7 nucleotides align to TRBD1. CDR1 is SGDLS, CDR2 YYNGEE, per germline. Losses at the gene ends were 2 bases for V and 7 bases for J; bases not matched to a gene: 9. The CDR3 consists of 15 residues. The CDR3 here is CASSVGDRWNQPQHF. CDR3 DNA: TGTGCCAGCAGCGTGGGGGACAGATGGAACCAGCCCCAGCATTTT.

The chain links TRBV10-1 to TRBJ2-7; 7 positions agree with TRBD1. Losses at the gene ends were 5 bases for V and 2 bases for J; bases not matched to a gene: 3. CDR1 WNHNN and CDR2 SYGVQD come from the germline V gene (reference sequence). The CDR3 extends over 13 amino acids. The CDR3 loop is CASSQGGTYEQYF. The CDR3 region has the DNA TGCGCCAGCAGTCAAGGGGGCACCTACGAGCAGTACTTC.

The genes are TRBV6-1 and TRBJ1-3; no reliable D call. CDR1 and CDR2 (germline): MNHNS, SASEGT. This CDR3 region has 17 residues. V was trimmed by 1 base and J by 0 bases, leaving 13 bases between them. The CDR3 protein is CASSEGVGRYSGNTIYF. CDR3 sequence (DNA): TGTGCCAGCAGTGAAGGTGTGGGCAGATACTCTGGAAACACCATATATTTT.

The chain combines TRBV7-2 with TRBJ1-2; TRBD1 agrees at 7 bases. Germline trimming cut 5 bases from V and 6 bases from J; bases unmatched to any gene: 9. The germline gives CDR1 SGHTA, CDR2 FQGNSA. The CDR3 covers 14 residues. The CDR3 nucleotides are TGTGCCAGCAGCATGAGGGCAGGGGGGCATGGCTACACCTTC. This encodes CASSMRAGGHGYTF.

This chain uses TRBV5-4 with TRBJ1-5; a weak D match, TRBD1 (5 bases). The CDR3 consists of 14 residues. The V end was cut by 0 bases, the J end by 7 bases, with 11 bases between. CDR1 is SGHNT, CDR2 YYREEE, per germline (reference sequence). CDR3 in DNA: TGTGCCAGCAGCTTGGGGGTGGGGGGACAGCCCCAGCATTTT. Encoded protein: CASSLGVGGQPQHF.

The chain employs TRBV30 and TRBJ2-5; D possibly corresponds to TRBD2 (5 bases). V shed 7 bases and J shed 5 bases, with 14 bases lying between them. The CDR3 runs to 12 residues. Looked up from germline, CDR1 is GTSNPN and CDR2 is SVGIG (reference sequence). CDR3 nucleotide sequence: TGTGCCTATACTAGGGTCGGGGAGACCCAGTACTTC. Translation gives CAYTRVGETQYF.

The chain recombines TRBV5-1 with TRBJ1-5; D not resolved. The germline V gene encodes CDR1 SGHRS and CDR2 YFSETQ. This CDR3 spans 14 amino acids. Trimming pared 4 bases from V and 8 bases from J, leaving 16 bases between. The CDR3 loop is CASSLSGLWEPQHF. CDR3 bases: TGCGCCAGCAGCCTAAGCGGGCTGTGGGAGCCCCAGCATTTT.

V usage is TRBV19 and J usage is TRBJ2-3, with D possibly TRBD2 on 6 matching bases. From germline, CDR1 is LNHDA and CDR2 SQIVND (reference sequence). This CDR3 contains 16 residues. V lost 5 bases, J lost 2 bases, and 17 bases lay in between. CDR3 nucleotide sequence: TGTGCCAGTAGTCCATGGGAACGGAGGGCCACAGATACGCAGTATTTT. Translation gives CASSPWERRATDTQYF.

The V gene is TRBV5-1, the J gene TRBJ2-7; D might be TRBD2 (6 bases). Germline CDR1 and CDR2: SGHRS and YFSETQ. V was trimmed by 4 bases and J by 7 bases, leaving 21 bases between them. The CDR3 runs to 15 residues. Here the CDR3 DNA reads TGCGCCAGCAGCCCCTTTTCTGGAGGGCCGTGGGAGCAGTACTTC. It codes for CASSPFSGGPWEQYF.

This rearrangement joins TRBV28 to TRBJ1-4, with unresolved D. V was cut by 5 bases and J by 6 bases, with 7 bases left in between. The CDR3 extends over 12 amino acids. Germline CDR1 and CDR2: MDHEN and SYDVKM. The CDR3 DNA sequence: TGTGCCAGCAGTCCCGAGGATGAAAAACTGTTTTTT. Its translation: CASSPEDEKLFF.

This clone was detected a few times. The chain recombines TRBV5-1 with TRBJ2-5, with D hard to call. Germline V CDR1 and CDR2: SGHRS, YFSETQ. V gave up 1 base and J gave up 5 bases, with 3 bases separating them. This CDR3 comprises 11 residues. CDR3 in amino acids: CASSLSETQYF. The DNA of the CDR3 is TGCGCCAGCAGCTTGAGCGAGACCCAGTACTTC.

The J gene is TRBJ1-2, the V gene TRBV6-6, with 7 bases fitting TRBD1. Trimming cost V 3 bases and J 1 base; bases outside gene matches: 5. This CDR3 has 15 amino acids. Germline V lookup: CDR1 MNHNY, CDR2 SVGAGI (reference sequence). CDR3 in amino acids: CASSYPGQINYGYTF. The CDR3 coding sequence is TGTGCCAGCAGTTATCCGGGACAGATTAACTATGGCTACACCTTC.

The V gene is TRBV11-3, the J gene TRBJ2-7; 12 bases align to TRBD2. Unmatched junction bases numbered 7, after V lost 10 bases and J lost 0 bases. Germline CDR1 and CDR2: SGHNT and YENEEA. This CDR3 has 15 amino acids. The CDR3 DNA follows: TGTGCCACCCGGACTAGCGGGAACAGCTCCTACGAGCAGTACTTC. Translation gives CATRTSGNSSYEQYF.